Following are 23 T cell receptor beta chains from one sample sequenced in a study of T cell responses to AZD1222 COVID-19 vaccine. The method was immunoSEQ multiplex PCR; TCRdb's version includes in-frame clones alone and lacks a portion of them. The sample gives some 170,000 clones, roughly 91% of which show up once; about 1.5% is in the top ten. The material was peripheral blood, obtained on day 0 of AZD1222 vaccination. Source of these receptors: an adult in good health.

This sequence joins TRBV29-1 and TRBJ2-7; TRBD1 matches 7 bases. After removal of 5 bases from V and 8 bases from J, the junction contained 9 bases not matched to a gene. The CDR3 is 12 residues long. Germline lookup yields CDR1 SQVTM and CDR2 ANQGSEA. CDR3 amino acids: CSVRGDSTKQYF. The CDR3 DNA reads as TGCAGCGTTCGAGGGGACAGCACGAAGCAGTACTTC.

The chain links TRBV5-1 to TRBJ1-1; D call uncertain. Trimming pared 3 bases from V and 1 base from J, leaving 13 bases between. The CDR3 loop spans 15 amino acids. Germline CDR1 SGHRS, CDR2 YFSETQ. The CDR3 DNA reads TGCGCCAGCAGCTCCGGACTAAGGGAGAACACTGAAGCTTTCTTT. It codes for CASSSGLRENTEAFF.

This CDR3 reads CASSSPGYNQPQHF. The DNA of the CDR3 is TGTGCCAGCAGTTCACCAGGGTACAATCAGCCCCAGCATTTT. This chain connects TRBV28 to TRBJ1-5, with a weak D call TRBD1 (5 bases). Germline V gene lookup returns CDR1 MDHEN and CDR2 SYDVKM. Between the trimmed V and J ends, which lost 4 bases and 3 bases, there was a span of 10 bases. This CDR3 contains 14 residues.

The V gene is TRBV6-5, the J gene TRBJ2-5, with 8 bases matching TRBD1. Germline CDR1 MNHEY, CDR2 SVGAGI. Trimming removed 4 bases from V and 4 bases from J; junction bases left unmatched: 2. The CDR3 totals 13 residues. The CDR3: CASSWTGRETQYF. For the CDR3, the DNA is TGTGCCAGCAGTTGGACAGGGAGAGAGACCCAGTACTTC.

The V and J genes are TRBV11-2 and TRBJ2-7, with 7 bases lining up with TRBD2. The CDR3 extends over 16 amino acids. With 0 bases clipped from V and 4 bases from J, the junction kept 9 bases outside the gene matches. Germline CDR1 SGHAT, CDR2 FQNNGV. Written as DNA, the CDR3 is TGTGCCAGCAGCTTAGATAGGCGGGAGACTGGGTACGAGCAGTACTTC. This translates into CASSLDRRETGYEQYF.

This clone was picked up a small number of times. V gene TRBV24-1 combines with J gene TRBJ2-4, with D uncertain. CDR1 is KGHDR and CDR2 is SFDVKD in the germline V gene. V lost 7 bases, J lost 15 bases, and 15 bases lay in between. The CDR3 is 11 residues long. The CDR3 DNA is TGTGCCACCAGAAGCAGGAACTACGGGTACTTC. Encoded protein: CATRSRNYGYF.

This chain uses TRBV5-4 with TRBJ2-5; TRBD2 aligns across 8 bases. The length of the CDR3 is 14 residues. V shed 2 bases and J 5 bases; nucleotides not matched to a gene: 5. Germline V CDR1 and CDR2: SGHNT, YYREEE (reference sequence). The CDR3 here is CASSLLAGLETQYF. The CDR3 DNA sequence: TGTGCCAGCAGCTTATTAGCGGGGTTGGAGACCCAGTACTTC.

This CDR3 reads CASSQERYSYEQYF. In DNA form, the CDR3 reads TGCGCCAGCAGCCAAGAGCGCTACTCCTACGAGCAGTACTTC. The chain joins TRBV4-1 to TRBJ2-7; D is unresolved. The germline V gene encodes CDR1 MGHRA and CDR2 YSYEKL. Between the trimmed V and J ends, which lost 0 bases and 0 bases, there was a span of 6 bases. The CDR3 has 14 amino acids.

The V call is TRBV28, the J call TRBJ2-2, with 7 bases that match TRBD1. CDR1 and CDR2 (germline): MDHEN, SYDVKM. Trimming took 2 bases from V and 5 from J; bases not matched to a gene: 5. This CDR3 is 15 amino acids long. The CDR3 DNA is TGTGCCAGCAGTTTAGGAGACAGGGATACCGGGGAGCTGTTTTTT. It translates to CASSLGDRDTGELFF.

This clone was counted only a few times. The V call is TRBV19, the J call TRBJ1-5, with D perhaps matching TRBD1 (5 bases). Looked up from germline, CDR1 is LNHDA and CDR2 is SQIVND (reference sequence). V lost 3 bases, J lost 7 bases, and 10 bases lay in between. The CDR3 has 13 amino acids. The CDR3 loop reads CASSIVGDQPQHF. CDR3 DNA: TGTGCCAGTAGTATCGTAGGGGACCAGCCCCAGCATTTT.

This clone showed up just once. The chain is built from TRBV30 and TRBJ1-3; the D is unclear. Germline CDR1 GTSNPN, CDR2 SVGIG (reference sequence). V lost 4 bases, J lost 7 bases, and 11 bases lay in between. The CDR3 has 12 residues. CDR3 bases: TGTGCCTGGACTGGGTCTCTGAACACCATATATTTT. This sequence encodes CAWTGSLNTIYF.

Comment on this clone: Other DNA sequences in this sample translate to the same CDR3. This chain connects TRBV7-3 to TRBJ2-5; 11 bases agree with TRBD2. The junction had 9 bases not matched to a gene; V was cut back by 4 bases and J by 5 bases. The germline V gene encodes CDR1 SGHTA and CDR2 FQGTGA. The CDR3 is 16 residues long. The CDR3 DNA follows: TGTGCCAGCAGCTCACCAGGACTAGCGGGCGAGGAGACCCAGTACTTC. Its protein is CASSSPGLAGEETQYF. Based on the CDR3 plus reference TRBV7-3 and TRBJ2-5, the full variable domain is GAGVSQTPSNKVTEKGKYVELRCDPISGHTALYWYRQSLGQGPEFLIYFQGTGAADDSGLPNDRFFAVRPEGSVSTLKIQRTERGDSAVYLCASSSPGLAGEETQYFGPGTRLLVL.

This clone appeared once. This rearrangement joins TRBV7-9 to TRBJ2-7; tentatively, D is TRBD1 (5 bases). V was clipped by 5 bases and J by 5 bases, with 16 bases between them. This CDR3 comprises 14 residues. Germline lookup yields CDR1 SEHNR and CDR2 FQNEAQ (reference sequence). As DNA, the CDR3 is TGTGCCAGCAGCCATGACTCAGGGTTCCACGAGCAGTACTTC. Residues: CASSHDSGFHEQYF.

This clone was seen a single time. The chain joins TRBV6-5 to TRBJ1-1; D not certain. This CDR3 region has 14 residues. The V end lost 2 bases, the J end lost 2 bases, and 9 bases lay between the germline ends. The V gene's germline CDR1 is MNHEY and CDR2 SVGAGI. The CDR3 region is CASSYDKSNTEAFF. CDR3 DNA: TGTGCCAGCAGTTACGACAAAAGTAACACTGAAGCTTTCTTT.

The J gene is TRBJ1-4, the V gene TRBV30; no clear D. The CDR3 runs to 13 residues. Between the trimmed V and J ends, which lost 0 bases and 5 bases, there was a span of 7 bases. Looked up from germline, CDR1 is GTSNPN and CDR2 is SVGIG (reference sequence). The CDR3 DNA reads TGTGCCTGGAGTGTAACCGGGAATGAAAAACTGTTTTTT. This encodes CAWSVTGNEKLFF.

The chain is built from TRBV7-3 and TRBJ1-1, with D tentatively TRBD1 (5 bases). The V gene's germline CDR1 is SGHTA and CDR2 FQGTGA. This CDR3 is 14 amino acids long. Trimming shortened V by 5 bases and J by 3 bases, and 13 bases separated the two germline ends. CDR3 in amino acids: CASSQEGRDTEAFF. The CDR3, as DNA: TGTGCCAGCAGCCAAGAGGGGCGGGACACTGAAGCTTTCTTT. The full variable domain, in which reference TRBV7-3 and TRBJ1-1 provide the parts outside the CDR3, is GAGVSQTPSNKVTEKGKYVELRCDPISGHTALYWYRQSLGQGPEFLIYFQGTGAADDSGLPNDRFFAVRPEGSVSTLKIQRTERGDSAVYLCASSQEGRDTEAFFGQGTRLTVV.

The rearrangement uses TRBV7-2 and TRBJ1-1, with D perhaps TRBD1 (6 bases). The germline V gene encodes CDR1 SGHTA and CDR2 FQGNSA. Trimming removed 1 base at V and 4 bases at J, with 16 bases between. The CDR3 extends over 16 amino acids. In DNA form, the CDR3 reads TGTGCCAGCAGCTTAGAAGCGAGACCCAGGGGCACTGAAGCTTTCTTT. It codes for CASSLEARPRGTEAFF.

This chain's CDR3 is CASSAGTANYEQYF. DNA of the CDR3: TGTGCCAGTAGTGCCGGGACCGCGAACTACGAGCAGTACTTC. This chain connects TRBV19 to TRBJ2-7; D could derive from TRBD1 or TRBD2 (5 bases each). Trimming removed 5 bases from V and 3 bases from J, with 14 bases in between. The CDR3 is made up of 14 amino acids. Germline V gives CDR1 LNHDA, CDR2 SQIVND (reference sequence).

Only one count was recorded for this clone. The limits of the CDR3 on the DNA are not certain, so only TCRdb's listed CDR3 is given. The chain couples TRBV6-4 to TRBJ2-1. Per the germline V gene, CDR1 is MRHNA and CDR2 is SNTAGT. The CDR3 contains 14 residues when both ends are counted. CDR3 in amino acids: CASSEGSTSGEQFF.

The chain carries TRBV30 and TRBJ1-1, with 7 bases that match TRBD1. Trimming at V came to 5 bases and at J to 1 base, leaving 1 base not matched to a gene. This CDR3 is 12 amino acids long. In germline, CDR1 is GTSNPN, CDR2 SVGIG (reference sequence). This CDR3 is CAWDRENTEAFF. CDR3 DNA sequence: TGTGCCTGGGACAGGGAGAACACTGAAGCTTTCTTT.

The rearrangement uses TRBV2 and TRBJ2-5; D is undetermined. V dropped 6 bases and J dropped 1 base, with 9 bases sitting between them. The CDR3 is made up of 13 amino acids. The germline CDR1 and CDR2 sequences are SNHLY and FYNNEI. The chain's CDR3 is CASSLPLQETQYF. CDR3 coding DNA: TGTGCCAGCAGCCTCCCCCTCCAAGAGACCCAGTACTTC. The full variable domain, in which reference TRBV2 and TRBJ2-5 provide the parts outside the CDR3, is EPEVTQTPSHQVTQMGQEVILRCVPISNHLYFYWYRQILGQKVEFLVSFYNNEISEKSEIFDDQFSVERPDGSNFTLKIRSTKLEDSAMYFCASSLPLQETQYFGPGTRLLVL.

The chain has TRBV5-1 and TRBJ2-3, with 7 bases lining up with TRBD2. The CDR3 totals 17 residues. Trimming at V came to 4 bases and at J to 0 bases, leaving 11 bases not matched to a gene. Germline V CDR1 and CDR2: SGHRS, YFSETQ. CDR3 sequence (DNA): TGCGCCAGCAGCCCTAGGCCGGCCGGGGGGAGCACAGATACGCAGTATTTT. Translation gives CASSPRPAGGSTDTQYF.

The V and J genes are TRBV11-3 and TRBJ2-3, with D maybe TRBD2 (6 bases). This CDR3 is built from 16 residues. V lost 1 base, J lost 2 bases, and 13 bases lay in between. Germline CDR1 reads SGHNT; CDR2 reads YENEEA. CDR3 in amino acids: CASSLGVGGPTDTQYF. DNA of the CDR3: TGTGCCAGCAGCTTAGGCGTGGGGGGACCCACAGATACGCAGTATTTT.